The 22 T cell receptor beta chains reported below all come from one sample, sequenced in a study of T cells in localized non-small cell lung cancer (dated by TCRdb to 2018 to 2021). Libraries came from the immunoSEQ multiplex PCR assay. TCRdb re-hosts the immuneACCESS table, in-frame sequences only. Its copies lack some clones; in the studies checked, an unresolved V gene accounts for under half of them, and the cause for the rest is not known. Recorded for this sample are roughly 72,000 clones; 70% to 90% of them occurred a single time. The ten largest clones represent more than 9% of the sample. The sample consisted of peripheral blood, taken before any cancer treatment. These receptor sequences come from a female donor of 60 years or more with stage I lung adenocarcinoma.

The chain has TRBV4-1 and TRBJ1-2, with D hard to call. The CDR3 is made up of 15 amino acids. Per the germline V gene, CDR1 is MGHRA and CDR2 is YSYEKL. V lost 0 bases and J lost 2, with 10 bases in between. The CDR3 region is CASSQDSAGNYGYTF. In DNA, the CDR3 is TGCGCCAGCAGCCAAGATAGCGCAGGCAACTATGGCTACACCTTC.

The CDR3 protein is CASTLGQVTYEQYF. CDR3 coding DNA: TGTGCCAGCACTCTGGGACAGGTTACCTACGAGCAGTACTTC. The chain combines TRBV2 with TRBJ2-7; 8 bases align to TRBD1. V lost 7 bases, J lost 2 bases, and 7 bases stayed unmatched. This CDR3 region has 14 residues. The V gene's germline CDR1 is SNHLY and CDR2 FYNNEI.

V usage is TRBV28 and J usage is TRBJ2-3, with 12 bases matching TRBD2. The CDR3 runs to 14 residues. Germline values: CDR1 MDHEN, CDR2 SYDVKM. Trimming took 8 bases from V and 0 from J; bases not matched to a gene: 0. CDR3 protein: CASGLAGSTDTQYF. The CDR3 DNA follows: TGTGCCAGCGGACTAGCGGGGAGCACAGATACGCAGTATTTT.

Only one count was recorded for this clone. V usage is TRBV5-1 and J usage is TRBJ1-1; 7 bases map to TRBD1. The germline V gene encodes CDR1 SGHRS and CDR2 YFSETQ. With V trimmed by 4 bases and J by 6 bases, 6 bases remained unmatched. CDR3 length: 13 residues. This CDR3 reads CASSTGQSSEAFF. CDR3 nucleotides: TGCGCCAGCAGCACGGGACAGTCGTCTGAAGCTTTCTTT. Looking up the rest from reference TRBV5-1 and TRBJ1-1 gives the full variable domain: KAGVTQTPRYLIKTRGQQVTLSCSPISGHRSVSWYQQTPGQGLQFLFEYFSETQRNKGNFPGRFSGRQFSNSRSEMNVSTLELGDSALYLCASSTGQSSEAFFGQGTRLTVV.

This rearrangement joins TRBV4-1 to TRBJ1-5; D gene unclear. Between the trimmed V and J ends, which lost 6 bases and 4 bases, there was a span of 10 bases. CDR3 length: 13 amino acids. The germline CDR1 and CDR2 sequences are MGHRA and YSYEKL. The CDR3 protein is CASSLTENQPQHF. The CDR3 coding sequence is TGCGCCAGCAGTTTGACGGAAAATCAGCCCCAGCATTTT.

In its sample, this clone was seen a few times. This CDR3 reads CASSPTIGSYNEQFF. The CDR3 DNA is TGTGCCAGCAGCCCTACTATAGGCTCCTACAATGAGCAGTTCTTC. This chain links TRBV11-2 with TRBJ2-1; D uncertain. The CDR3 runs to 15 residues. The V end was cut by 5 bases, the J end by 0 bases, with 11 bases between. Germline V gene sequence: CDR1 SGHAT, CDR2 FQNNGV.

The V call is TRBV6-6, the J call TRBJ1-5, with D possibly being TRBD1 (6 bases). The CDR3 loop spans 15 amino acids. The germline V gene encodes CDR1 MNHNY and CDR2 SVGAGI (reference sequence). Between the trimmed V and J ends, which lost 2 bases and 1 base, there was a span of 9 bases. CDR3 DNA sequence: TGTGCCAGCAGTTACATGGGGGCGAGCAATCAGCCCCAGCATTTT. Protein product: CASSYMGASNQPQHF.

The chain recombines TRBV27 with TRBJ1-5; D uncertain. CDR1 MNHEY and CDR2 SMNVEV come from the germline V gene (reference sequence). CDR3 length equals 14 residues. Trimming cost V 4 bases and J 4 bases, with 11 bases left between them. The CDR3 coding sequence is TGTGCCAGCAGTTCCCCCGGGAATAATCAGCCCCAGCATTTT. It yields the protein CASSSPGNNQPQHF.

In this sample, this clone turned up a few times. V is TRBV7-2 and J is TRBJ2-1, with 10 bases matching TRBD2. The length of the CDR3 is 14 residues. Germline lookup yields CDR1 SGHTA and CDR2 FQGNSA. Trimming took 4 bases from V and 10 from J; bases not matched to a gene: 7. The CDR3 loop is CASSSTGTSVEQFF. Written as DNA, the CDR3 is TGTGCCAGCAGCTCCACCGGGACTAGCGTAGAGCAGTTCTTC.

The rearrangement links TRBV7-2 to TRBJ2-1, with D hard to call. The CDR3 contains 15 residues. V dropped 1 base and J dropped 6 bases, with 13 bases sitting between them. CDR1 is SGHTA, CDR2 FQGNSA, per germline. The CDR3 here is CASSLEARWSNEQFF. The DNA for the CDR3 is TGTGCCAGCAGCTTAGAGGCTAGATGGAGCAATGAGCAGTTCTTC.

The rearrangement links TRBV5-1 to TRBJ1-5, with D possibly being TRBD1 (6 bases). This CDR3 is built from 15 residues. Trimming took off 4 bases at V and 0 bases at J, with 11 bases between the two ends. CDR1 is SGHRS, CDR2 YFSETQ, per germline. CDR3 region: CASSEGGISNQPQHF. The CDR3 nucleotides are TGCGCCAGCAGCGAAGGGGGAATTAGCAATCAGCCCCAGCATTTT. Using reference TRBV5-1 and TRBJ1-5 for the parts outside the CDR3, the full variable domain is KAGVTQTPRYLIKTRGQQVTLSCSPISGHRSVSWYQQTPGQGLQFLFEYFSETQRNKGNFPGRFSGRQFSNSRSEMNVSTLELGDSALYLCASSEGGISNQPQHFGDGTRLSIL.

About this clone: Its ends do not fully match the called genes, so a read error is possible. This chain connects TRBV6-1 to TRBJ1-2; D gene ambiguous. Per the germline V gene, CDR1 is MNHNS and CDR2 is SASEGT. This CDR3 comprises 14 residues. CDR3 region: CASREVQRQYSYTF. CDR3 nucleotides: TGTGCCAGCAGAGAAGTACAGCGTCAGTATAGCTACACCTTC.

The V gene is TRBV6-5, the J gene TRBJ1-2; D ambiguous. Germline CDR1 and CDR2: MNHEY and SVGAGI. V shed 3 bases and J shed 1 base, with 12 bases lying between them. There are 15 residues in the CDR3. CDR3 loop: CASSYSPELNYGYTF. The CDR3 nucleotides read TGTGCCAGCAGTTATAGTCCAGAACTTAACTATGGCTACACCTTC.

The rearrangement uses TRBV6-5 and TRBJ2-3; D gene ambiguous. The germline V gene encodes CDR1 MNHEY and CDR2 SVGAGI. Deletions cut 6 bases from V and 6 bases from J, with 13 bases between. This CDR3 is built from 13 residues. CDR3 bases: TGTGCCAGCAGGGACCGGCTCTCTGATACGCAGTATTTT. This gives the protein CASRDRLSDTQYF.

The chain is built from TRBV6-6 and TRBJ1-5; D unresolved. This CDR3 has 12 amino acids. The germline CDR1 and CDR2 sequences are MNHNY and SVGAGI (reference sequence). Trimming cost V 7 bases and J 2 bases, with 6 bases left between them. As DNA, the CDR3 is TGTGCCAGCATTGGGGGCAATCAGCCCCAGCATTTT. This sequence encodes CASIGGNQPQHF.

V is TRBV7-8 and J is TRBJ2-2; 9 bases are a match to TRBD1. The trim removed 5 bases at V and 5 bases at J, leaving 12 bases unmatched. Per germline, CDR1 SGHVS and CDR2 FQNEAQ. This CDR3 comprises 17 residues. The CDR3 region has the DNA TGTGCCAGCAGCCACGGGGTCTTCGGGACAGGGACCGGGGAGCTGTTTTTT. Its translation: CASSHGVFGTGTGELFF.

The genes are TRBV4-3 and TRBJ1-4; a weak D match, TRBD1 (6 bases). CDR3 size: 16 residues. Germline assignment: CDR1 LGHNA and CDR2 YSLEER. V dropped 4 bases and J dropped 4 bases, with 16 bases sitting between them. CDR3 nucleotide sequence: TGCGCCAGCAGCCTCCACCCCAGGGGACATAATGAAAAACTGTTTTTT. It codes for CASSLHPRGHNEKLFF.

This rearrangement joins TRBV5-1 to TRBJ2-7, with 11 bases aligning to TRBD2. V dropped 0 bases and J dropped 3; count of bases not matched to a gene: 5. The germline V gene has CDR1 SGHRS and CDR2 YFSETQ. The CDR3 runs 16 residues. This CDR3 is CASSLGRLAGSYEQYF. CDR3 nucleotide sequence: TGCGCCAGCAGCTTGGGCCGACTAGCGGGAAGCTACGAGCAGTACTTC.

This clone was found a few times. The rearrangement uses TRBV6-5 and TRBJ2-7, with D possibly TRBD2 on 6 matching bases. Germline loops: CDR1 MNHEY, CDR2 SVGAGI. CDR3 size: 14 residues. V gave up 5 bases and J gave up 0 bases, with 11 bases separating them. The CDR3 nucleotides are TGTGCCAGCAGTCTGGGACTCCTCTCCTACGAGCAGTACTTC. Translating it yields CASSLGLLSYEQYF.

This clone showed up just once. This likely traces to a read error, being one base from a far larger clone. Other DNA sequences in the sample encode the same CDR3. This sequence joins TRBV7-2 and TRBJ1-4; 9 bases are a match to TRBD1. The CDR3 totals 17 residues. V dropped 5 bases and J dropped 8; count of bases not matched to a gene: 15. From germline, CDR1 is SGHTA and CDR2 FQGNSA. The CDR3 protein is CASSQGLSGQGREKLFF. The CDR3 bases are TGTGCCAGCAGCCAAGGGTTATCGGGACAGGGTAGGGAAAAACTGTTTTTT.

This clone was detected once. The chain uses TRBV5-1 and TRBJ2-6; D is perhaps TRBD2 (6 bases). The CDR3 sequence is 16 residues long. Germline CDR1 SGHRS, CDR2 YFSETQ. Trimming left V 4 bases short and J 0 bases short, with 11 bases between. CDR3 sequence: CASSLGGSSGANVLTF. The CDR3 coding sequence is TGCGCCAGCAGCCTGGGAGGTTCCTCTGGGGCCAACGTCCTGACTTTC.

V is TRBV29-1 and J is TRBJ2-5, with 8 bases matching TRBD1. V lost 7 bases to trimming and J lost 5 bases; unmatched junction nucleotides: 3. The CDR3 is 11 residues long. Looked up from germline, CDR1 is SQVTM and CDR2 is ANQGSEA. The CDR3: CSATGVETQYF. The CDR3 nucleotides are TGCAGCGCGACAGGGGTGGAGACCCAGTACTTC.